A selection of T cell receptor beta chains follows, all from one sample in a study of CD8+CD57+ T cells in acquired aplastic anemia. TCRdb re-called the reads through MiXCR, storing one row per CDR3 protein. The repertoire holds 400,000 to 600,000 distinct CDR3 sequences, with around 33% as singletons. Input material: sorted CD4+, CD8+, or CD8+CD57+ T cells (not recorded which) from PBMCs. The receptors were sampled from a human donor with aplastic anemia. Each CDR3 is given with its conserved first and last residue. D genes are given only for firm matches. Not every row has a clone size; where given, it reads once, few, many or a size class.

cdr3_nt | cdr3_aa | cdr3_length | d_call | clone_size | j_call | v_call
TGTGCCAGCAGCTTAGCGGACAGCGCCGAGCAGTACTTC | CASSLADSAEQYF | 13 | NA | many | TRBJ2-7 | TRBV7-2
TGTAGAGGGGGCACAGGGCGAAACACTGAAGCTTTCTTT | CRGGTGRNTEAFF | 13 | TRBD1 | many | TRBJ1-1 | TRBV20-1
TGTGCCAGCAGACCGAGACAGGGACTCAGCGGCTACACCTTC | CASRPRQGLSGYTF | 14 | TRBD1 | many | TRBJ1-2 | TRBV6-1
TGTGCCACCAGCACGGGGACATTTAATGAAAAACTGTTTTTT | CATSTGTFNEKLFF | 14 | NA | many | TRBJ1-4 | TRBV15
TGTGCCAGCAGTAGGGGACGCCGCGTAGGGGGTGAGCAGTTCTTC | CASSRGRRVGGEQFF | 15 | NA | few | TRBJ2-1 | TRBV2
TGTGCCAGTAAATTCCGATCAACGGAGTACGAGCAGTACTTC | CASKFRSTEYEQYF | 14 | NA | NA | TRBJ2-7 | TRBV19
TGTGCCAGTAGTATTAGGGACAGTTCGAACTATGGCTACACCTTC | CASSIRDSSNYGYTF | 15 | TRBD1 | many | TRBJ1-2 | TRBV19
TGTGCCAGCAGCGTTGGTGGCACCGGGACAACTACCGGGGAGCTGTTTTTT | CASSVGGTGTTTGELFF | 17 | NA | NA | TRBJ2-2 | TRBV9
TGTGCCAGCAGATCCCGAGTTGGCAGCTACAATGAGCAGTTCTTC | CASRSRVGSYNEQFF | 15 | NA | NA | TRBJ2-1 | TRBV6-1
TGCAGTGCTAGATCCCCCTATGGGGGGCGGAGCGAGCAGTACTTC | CSARSPYGGRSEQYF | 15 | NA | few | TRBJ2-7 | TRBV20-1